A selection of T cell receptor beta chains follows, all from one sample in a study of cytomegalovirus exposure and HLA in healthy donors. Data came from immunoSEQ multiplex PCR; TCRdb stores just in-frame clones and leaves some out. The sample contains around 71,000 clones, about 94% of which appear only once. The sequencing input was PBMCs. Receptors originate from a man aged 18 to 30 in good health and CMV-seropositive. Both conserved end residues are part of each CDR3. The order of the fields is J gene, clone size, V gene, D gene, CDR3 protein, CDR3 DNA. D genes are given only for firm matches. Only part of the rows carry a size: once, few, many, or a class if the clone is expanded.

TRBJ1-5	-	TRBV9	-	CASSVEGDGNQPQHF	TGTGCCAGCAGCGTAGAGGGGGATGGCAATCAGCCCCAGCATTTT
TRBJ2-7	-	TRBV6-5	-	CASSYSSAGAYEQYF	TGTGCCAGCAGTTACTCGTCAGCGGGTGCCTACGAGCAGTACTTC
TRBJ2-3	-	TRBV19	TRBD2	CASSMLAGATDTQYF	TGTGCCAGTAGTATGCTAGCGGGAGCCACAGATACGCAGTATTTT
TRBJ2-3	-	TRBV5-4	-	CASGAGTPTDTQYF	TGTGCCAGCGGAGCCGGGACTCCCACAGATACGCAGTATTTT
TRBJ2-7	once	TRBV15	-	CATSRGSADSYEQYF	TGTGCCACCAGCAGAGGTTCAGCGGACTCCTACGAGCAGTACTTC
TRBJ2-1	-	TRBV19	TRBD2	CASSMGTREFF	TGTGCCAGTAGTATGGGGACTAGAGAGTTCTTC
TRBJ2-3	-	TRBV5-1	-	CASSSGEYTDTQYF	TGCGCCAGCTCCTCCGGAGAGTACACAGATACGCAGTATTTT
TRBJ1-2	-	TRBV5-1	-	CASSLLRDYGYTF	TGCGCCAGCAGCTTGTTGCGGGACTATGGCTACACCTTC
TRBJ1-3	-	TRBV7-2	TRBD1	CASSVDRASGNTIYF	TGTGCCAGCAGCGTCGACAGGGCCAGTGGAAACACCATATATTTT
TRBJ2-7	-	TRBV11-1	-	CASSLSQGGFEQYF	TGTGCCAGCAGCTTATCCCAGGGGGGCTTCGAGCAGTACTTC
TRBJ2-1	-	TRBV7-8	-	CASSLDPGNEQFF	TGTGCCAGCAGCTTAGACCCCGGCAATGAGCAGTTCTTC
TRBJ2-7	-	TRBV29-1	TRBD1	CSAGGQGAREQYF	TGCAGCGCCGGTGGACAGGGGGCGCGCGAGCAGTACTTC
TRBJ1-2	-	TRBV6-5	-	CASSSWRGGYTF	TGTGCCAGCAGTTCGTGGAGGGGTGGCTACACCTTC
TRBJ1-4	-	TRBV12-1	-	CASSLPHNEKLFF	TGTGCCAGCAGCTTGCCACATAATGAAAAACTGTTTTTT
TRBJ1-1	-	TRBV5-1	-	CASSTQTASATEAFF	TGCGCCAGCAGCACCCAGACAGCCAGTGCCACTGAAGCTTTCTTT
TRBJ2-3	-	TRBV7-9	-	CASSFTSSTDTQYF	TGTGCCAGCAGCTTTACATCTAGCACAGATACGCAGTATTTT
TRBJ2-7	-	TRBV27	-	CASSLSSSSRYEQYF	TGTGCCAGCAGTTTAAGTTCTAGTAGTAGGTACGAGCAGTACTTC
TRBJ2-1	once	TRBV2	-	CASRVQGAANNEQFF	TGTGCCAGCAGAGTACAGGGAGCGGCGAACAATGAGCAGTTCTTC
TRBJ2-7	-	TRBV28	TRBD1	CASSLYLDRFFYEQYF	TGTGCCAGCAGTTTATATCTGGACAGGTTTTTCTACGAGCAGTACTTC
TRBJ1-2	-	TRBV30	-	CAWSRGGGLGGYTF	TGTGCCTGGAGTAGAGGCGGAGGATTGGGAGGCTACACCTTC
TRBJ2-7	-	TRBV2	TRBD1	CASGRDREAEQYF	TGTGCCAGCGGGCGGGACAGGGAAGCCGAGCAGTACTTC
TRBJ1-3	-	TRBV15	TRBD1	CAATGVNENTIYF	TGTGCCGCCACAGGGGTAAACGAAAACACCATATATTTT
TRBJ2-3	-	TRBV4-1	TRBD2	CASSQGRGEVDTQYF	TGCGCCAGCAGCCAAGGTCGGGGGGAGGTAGATACGCAGTATTTT
TRBJ2-7	-	TRBV6-5	-	CASSPHRVYEQYF	TGTGCCAGCAGCCCTCACAGGGTCTACGAGCAGTACTTC
TRBJ1-4	-	TRBV19	TRBD1	CASTGGSFGVGKLFF	TGTGCCAGTACAGGGGGGAGTTTTGGGGTCGGAAAACTGTTTTTT
TRBJ2-7	-	TRBV23-1	-	CASSQQNPQGSYEQYF	TGCGCCAGCAGTCAACAAAACCCTCAGGGATCCTACGAGCAGTACTTC
TRBJ2-1	-	TRBV5-1	-	CASSLEEGWTGEQFF	TGCGCCAGCAGCTTAGAGGAGGGTTGGACCGGTGAGCAGTTCTTC
TRBJ1-4	-	TRBV5-1	-	CASSLTWGVGEKLFF	TGCGCCAGCAGCTTGACATGGGGGGTCGGAGAAAAACTGTTTTTT
TRBJ2-5	-	TRBV10-3	TRBD2	CAISVVAGGDEETQYF	TGTGCCATCAGTGTAGTAGCGGGGGGCGATGAAGAGACCCAGTACTTC
TRBJ2-1	-	TRBV6-5	TRBD2	CASGTSGSLHEQFF	TGTGCCTCTGGGACTAGCGGGAGTCTACATGAGCAGTTCTTC
TRBJ2-1	once	TRBV7-2	-	CASSSRQYNEQFF	TGTGCCAGCAGCTCGAGACAGTACAATGAGCAGTTCTTC
TRBJ1-5	-	TRBV7-9	-	CASSLSGYSNQPQHF	TGTGCCAGCAGCTTATCCGGGTATAGCAATCAGCCCCAGCATTTT
TRBJ1-1	-	TRBV4-1	-	CASSQPTGGRNTEAFF	TGCGCCAGCAGCCAACCGACGGGGGGGCGAAACACTGAAGCTTTCTTT
TRBJ1-1	once	TRBV27	-	CASSLSPTGMNTEAFF	TGTGCCAGCAGTCTTTCCCCCACAGGGATGAACACTGAAGCTTTCTTT
TRBJ2-7	-	TRBV2	TRBD1	CASSEGDRLLEQYF	TGTGCCAGCAGTGAAGGGGACAGGTTGCTCGAGCAGTACTTC
TRBJ1-6	-	TRBV27	TRBD1	CASSSRDRGVSPLHF	TGTGCCAGCAGTTCGCGGGACAGGGGAGTTTCACCCCTCCACTTT
TRBJ2-7	once	TRBV12-5	-	CASGLETDYEQYF	TGTGCTAGTGGTTTGGAAACAGATTACGAGCAGTACTTC
TRBJ2-4	-	TRBV21-1	-	CASSKGQGWNIQYF	TGTGCCAGCAGCAAAGGTCAGGGGTGGAACATTCAGTACTTC
TRBJ1-3	-	TRBV13	-	CASSLGRRNTIYF	TGTGCCAGCAGCTTAGGCAGGCGAAACACCATATATTTT
TRBJ2-3	-	TRBV10-3	-	CAIKSRIASTDTQYF	TGTGCCATCAAGAGCCGGATAGCTAGCACAGATACGCAGTATTTT
TRBJ2-1	once	TRBV28	TRBD2	CAGSGTLYNEQFF	TGTGCCGGTAGCGGGACACTATACAATGAGCAGTTCTTC
TRBJ2-7	-	TRBV5-1	-	CASSPSSGRAYEQYF	TGCGCCAGCAGCCCTTCCAGCGGGCGGGCCTACGAGCAGTACTTC
TRBJ1-5	-	TRBV28	-	CASSPAQGGYQPQHF	TGTGCCAGCAGTCCGGCGCAGGGAGGCTATCAGCCCCAGCATTTT
TRBJ1-5	-	TRBV9	-	CASSVVVFQPQHF	TGTGCCAGCAGCGTAGTCGTTTTCCAGCCCCAGCATTTT
TRBJ2-7	-	TRBV19	TRBD2	CASSSGGSGGDYEQYF	TGTGCCAGTAGTTCGGGGGGGAGCGGGGGAGACTACGAGCAGTACTTC